This T cell receptor beta chain was captured in a study of Ad26.COV2.S vaccination and SARS-CoV-2 variants. Study results and caveats: Analyses that measured TCR breadth and depth may have underestimated total T cell responses.

Generated by immunoSEQ multiplex PCR, the TCRdb table keeps only in-frame clones and is missing some. The sample holds about half a million clones, 80% to 90% seen once. Regarding treatment: about 20 received Ad26.COV2.S at low or high dose, single or two shots; about 5 received placebo; per-sample allocation not given. Collection of the samples took place on day 63 after the first injection of vaccine or placebo. Boston supplied an adult donor aged 18-55 years. Trimming pared 0 bases from V and 5 bases from J, leaving 8 bases between. This CDR3 is 15 amino acids long. Germline values: CDR1 MNHEY, CDR2 SVGAGI. This clone was recorded once. Its antigen is as yet unknown.

Specimen: peripheral blood, collected in a trial of Ad26.COV2.S vaccine versus placebo. The TCR comes from a person between 18 and 60 years old who received the Ad26.COV2.S COVID-19 vaccine or a placebo. The chain carries TRBV6-5 and TRBJ1-6; the D gene is possibly TRBD1 (6 bases). The CDR3 sequence is CASSYSWTDNSPLHF. CDR3 nucleotide sequence: TGTGCCAGCAGTTACTCGTGGACAGATAATTCACCCCTCCACTTT.